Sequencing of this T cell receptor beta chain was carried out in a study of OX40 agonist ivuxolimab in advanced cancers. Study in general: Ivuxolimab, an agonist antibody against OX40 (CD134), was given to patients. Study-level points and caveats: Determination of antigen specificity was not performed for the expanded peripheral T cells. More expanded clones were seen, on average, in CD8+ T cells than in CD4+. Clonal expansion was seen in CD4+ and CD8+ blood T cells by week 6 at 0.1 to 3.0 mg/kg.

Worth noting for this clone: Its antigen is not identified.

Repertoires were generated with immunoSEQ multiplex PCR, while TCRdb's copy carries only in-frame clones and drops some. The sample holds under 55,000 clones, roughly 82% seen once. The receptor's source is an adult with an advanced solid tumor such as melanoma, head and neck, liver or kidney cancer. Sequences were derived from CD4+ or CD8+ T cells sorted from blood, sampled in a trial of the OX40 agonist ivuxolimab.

CDR3 coding DNA: TGTGCCAGCAGTCCGACAGGTTGGGGTGAGCAGTTCTTC. This gives the protein CASSPTGWGEQFF. This chain links TRBV5-5 with TRBJ2-1; possibly TRBD1 for D (6 bases). The ends were cut back, 5 bases at V and 9 bases at J, with 15 bases in the middle. The CDR3 consists of 13 residues. The V gene's germline CDR1 is SGHKS and CDR2 YYEKEE (reference sequence).